Listed below are T cell receptor beta chains from one sample, sequenced in a study of T-cell memory formation after mild COVID-19. TCRdb recomputed calls from the 5' RACE reads with MiXCR, one row per CDR3 protein. Of about 540,000 distinct CDR3 sequences listed, roughly 20% are singletons. Sequencing was performed on PBMCs or a T cell subset sorted from them (not recorded which). Source of these receptors: an adult woman who had mild COVID-19 (a few samples of this study predate the infection). Cell type and time point are not known. The CDR3 runs from the conserved cysteine through the conserved F or W. The D gene is left open where the match is weak. Some rows mark clone size as missing; the rest say once, few, many or name a class of expanded clone.

j_gene	d_gene	abundance	v_gene	CDR3aa	CDR3nt
TRBJ1-3	-	few	TRBV20-1	CSARDFDSGNTIYF	TGCAGTGCTAGAGATTTCGACTCTGGAAACACCATATATTTT
TRBJ1-1	-	-	TRBV3-1	CASRLLNTEAFF	TGTGCCAGCAGGTTATTGAACACTGAAGCTTTCTTT
TRBJ2-1	TRBD1	few	TRBV4-1	CASSDRDNEQFF	TGCGCCAGCAGCGACAGGGACAATGAGCAGTTCTTC
TRBJ2-1	TRBD1	-	TRBV5-1	CASSLAGQGAGEQFF	TGCGCCAGCAGCTTGGCCGGACAGGGGGCAGGTGAGCAGTTCTTC
TRBJ2-7	-	-	TRBV7-8	CASSLGGGGWPSRTSSYEQYF	TGTGCCAGCAGCTTAGGGGGAGGGGGGTGGCCCTCTCGGACAAGCTCCTACGAGCAGTACTTC
TRBJ2-2	-	-	TRBV25-1	CASSEGPLGTWGHTGELFF	TGTGCCAGCAGTGAGGGGCCTCTGGGGACTTGGGGCCACACCGGGGAGCTGTTTTTT
TRBJ2-3	-	few	TRBV12-3/TRBV12-4	CASSFGGTEGRTQYF	TGTGCCAGCAGTTTCGGGGGCACAGAGGGTCGTACGCAGTATTTT
TRBJ2-7	-	-	TRBV4-1	CASSQTTGYEQYF	TGCGCCAGCAGCCAAACTACAGGGTACGAGCAGTACTTC
TRBJ2-5	TRBD1	-	TRBV7-8	CASSSFTRDRQETQYF	TGTGCCAGCAGCTCATTTACACGGGACAGACAAGAGACCCAGTACTTC
TRBJ2-3	TRBD1	few	TRBV19	CASNEGTVTDTQYF	TGTGCCAGTAATGAAGGGACAGTCACAGATACGCAGTATTTT
TRBJ2-5	-	-	TRBV5-4	CASSSQGSEAQETQYF	TGTGCCAGCAGCAGTCAAGGCTCCGAGGCCCAAGAGACCCAGTACTTC
TRBJ2-5	-	few	TRBV20-1	CSASRTVMETQYF	TGCAGTGCTAGTAGAACCGTAATGGAGACCCAGTACTTC
TRBJ2-2	TRBD2	few	TRBV5-6	CASSAGGLAGDTGELFF	TGTGCCAGCAGCGCCGGCGGGCTAGCGGGCGACACCGGGGAGCTGTTTTTT
TRBJ2-4	-	-	TRBV27	CASSLGWATYKNIQYF	TGTGCCAGCAGCCTGGGGTGGGCCACCTACAAAAACATTCAGTACTTC
TRBJ1-2	-	-	TRBV5-1	CASSRGQKSNYGYTF	TGCGCCAGCAGCCGAGGACAGAAGTCTAACTATGGCTACACCTTC
TRBJ2-2	-	-	TRBV7-3	CASSLGTARHGELFF	TGTGCCAGCAGCTTAGGGACTGCCCGTCACGGGGAGCTGTTTTTT
TRBJ2-3	TRBD2	few	TRBV5-1	CASSLAETGGLDTQYF	TGCGCCAGCAGCTTGGCCGAGACGGGGGGGCTGGATACGCAGTATTTT
TRBJ2-1	-	many	TRBV12-3/TRBV12-4	CASSPHLAFGDEQFF	TGTGCCAGCAGTCCCCACCTGGCCTTCGGGGATGAGCAGTTCTTC
TRBJ2-3	-	-	TRBV7-2	CASSRAAPPDTQYF	TGTGCCAGCAGCCGGGCCGCGCCCCCAGATACGCAGTATTTT
TRBJ2-1	TRBD2	few	TRBV6-1	CASLAGGSYNEQFF	TGTGCCAGCTTAGCGGGAGGGTCCTACAATGAGCAGTTCTTC
TRBJ2-3	TRBD2	-	TRBV4-2	CASSQDTSAPGYF	TGTGCCAGCAGCCAGGATACTAGCGCCCCAGGTTATTTT
TRBJ2-2	-	few	TRBV5-1	CASSPETEGNTGELFF	TGCGCCAGCAGCCCCGAGACAGAAGGGAACACCGGGGAGCTGTTTTTT
TRBJ1-6	-	-	TRBV4-1	CASSQDLRRMDRLNSPLHF	TGCGCCAGCAGCCAAGATCTTAGGAGGATGGACAGACTTAATTCACCCCTCCACTTT
TRBJ2-7	-	-	TRBV5-6	CASSLAAVYEQYF	TGTGCCAGCAGCTTGGCAGCGGTCTACGAGCAGTACTTC
TRBJ2-7	-	-	TRBV9	CASSVEGGIPNEQYF	TGTGCCAGCAGCGTAGAAGGGGGGATACCTAACGAGCAGTACTTC
TRBJ1-1	-	few	TRBV6-4	CASSDDRSTEAFF	TGTGCCAGCAGTGACGACAGGAGCACTGAAGCTTTCTTT
TRBJ2-5	TRBD2	-	TRBV27	CASTPSPPAGGRKETQYF	TGTGCCAGCACTCCTAGCCCCCCCGCGGGAGGGCGTAAAGAGACCCAGTACTTC
TRBJ2-2	TRBD1	once	TRBV9	CASSVVQGAGTGELIF	TGTGCCAGCAGCGTAGTGCAGGGGGCGGGGACCGGGGAGCTGATTTTT
TRBJ2-5	-	few	TRBV6-1	CASSEAPGEGQETQYF	TGTGCCAGCAGTGAAGCACCGGGGGAAGGCCAAGAGACCCAGTACTTC
TRBJ2-2	TRBD1	few	TRBV7-9	CASRSEGQPNTGELFF	TGTGCCAGCAGATCAGAGGGACAGCCGAACACCGGGGAGCTGTTTTTT
TRBJ2-7	-	many	TRBV6-5	CASSYLDVDEQYF	TGTGCCAGCAGTTATCTGGACGTCGACGAGCAGTACTTC
TRBJ2-1	TRBD2	-	TRBV28	CASSRGLAGVDEQFF	TGTGCCAGCAGCCGTGGACTAGCGGGAGTTGATGAGCAGTTCTTC
TRBJ2-1	-	-	TRBV16	CASSQSIQYNEQFF	TGTGCCAGCAGCCAATCTATACAGTACAATGAGCAGTTCTTC
TRBJ1-2	-	few	TRBV7-9	CASSETGPLYGYTF	TGTGCCAGCAGCGAAACAGGGCCCCTCTATGGCTACACCTTC
TRBJ2-1	TRBD2	many	TRBV19	CASTAAGVRNEQFF	TGTGCCAGTACAGCAGCGGGAGTTAGGAATGAGCAGTTCTTC
TRBJ2-5	-	-	TRBV7-2	CASSLGQWRETQYF	TGTGCCAGCAGCTTAGGGCAGTGGAGGGAGACCCAGTACTTC
TRBJ1-5	-	few	TRBV7-2	CASSPDYPGRNQHF	TGTGCCAGCAGCCCAGATTACCCGGGCAGAAACCAGCATTTT
TRBJ2-7	-	few	TRBV7-2	CASSPIGGTSSYEQYF	TGTGCCAGCAGCCCCATCGGCGGGACAAGCTCCTACGAGCAGTACTTC
TRBJ1-1	-	many	TRBV12-3/TRBV12-4	CASSLQGGLNTEAFF	TGTGCCAGCAGTTTACAGGGAGGGTTGAACACTGAAGCTTTCTTT
TRBJ2-2	-	few	TRBV20-1	CSARKGGKKYTGELFF	TGCAGTGCTAGAAAGGGGGGCAAGAAGTACACCGGGGAGCTGTTTTTT
TRBJ1-2	-	-	TRBV18	CASSPSTGANYGYTF	TGTGCCAGCTCACCGAGCACTGGAGCTAACTATGGCTACACCTTC
TRBJ2-5	-	few	TRBV7-2	CASSWDVQETQYF	TGTGCCAGCAGCTGGGACGTCCAAGAGACCCAGTACTTC
TRBJ2-1	-	-	TRBV7-3	CASSLGAGNKQFF	TGTGCCAGCAGCTTAGGCGCAGGTAATAAGCAGTTCTTC
TRBJ1-1	-	few	TRBV12-3/TRBV12-4	CASSHPGDMNTEAFF	TGTGCCAGCAGTCATCCAGGGGACATGAACACTGAAGCTTTCTTT
TRBJ2-6	-	-	TRBV7-9	CASSPLMGSGANVLTF	TGTGCCAGCAGCCCCCTTATGGGCTCTGGGGCCAACGTCCTGACTTTC
TRBJ2-1	-	many	TRBV7-9	CASSQTVFGRNEQFF	TGTGCCAGCAGCCAGACAGTTTTTGGAAGGAATGAGCAGTTCTTC
TRBJ1-5	TRBD1	few	TRBV7-9	CASSLAAGGSNQPQHF	TGTGCCAGCAGCTTAGCGGCAGGGGGATCCAATCAGCCCCAGCATTTT
TRBJ1-6	-	-	TRBV20-1	CSASDSRFSPLHF	TGCAGTGCCAGCGACAGCCGGTTTTCACCCCTCCACTTT
TRBJ2-2	TRBD1	-	TRBV5-1	CASSYRTGDTGKLFF	TGCGCCAGCAGCTACCGGACAGGGGACACCGGGAAGCTGTTTTTT
TRBJ1-3	TRBD1	few	TRBV7-9	CASSPQGVSGNTIYF	TGTGCCAGCAGCCCACAGGGGGTCTCTGGAAACACCATATATTTT
TRBJ1-2	TRBD1	-	TRBV12-3/TRBV12-4	CASSLGQGARSYTF	TGTGCCAGCAGTCTCGGACAGGGGGCGCGTAGCTACACCTTC
TRBJ2-7	-	-	TRBV6-6	CATSRVGSSYEQYF	TGTGCCACTTCACGGGTGGGGAGCTCCTACGAGCAGTACTTC
TRBJ2-5	-	-	TRBV21-1	CASSWDREETQYF	TGTGCCAGCAGCTGGGACAGGGAGGAGACCCAGTACTTC
TRBJ2-5	-	few	TRBV13	CASSVGKETQYF	TGTGCCAGCAGTGTGGGGAAAGAGACCCAGTACTTC
TRBJ2-7	-	-	TRBV4-1	CASSQDHGGTVYEQYF	TGCGCCAGCAGCCAAGATCATGGAGGGACAGTCTACGAGCAGTACTTC